The 24 T cell receptor beta chains in this list originate from one sample, sequenced in a study of early stage breast cancer tumors. TCRdb's table, derived via immunoSEQ multiplex PCR, lists solely in-frame clones and lacks some. Of around 25,000 clones in the sample, about 70% are singletons; the top ten hold about a tenth. Specimen: breast tumor tissue. Source of these receptors: a person aged 55 to 75 with breast cancer.

The chain combines TRBV10-3 with TRBJ1-1; weak D call: TRBD1 (5 bases). The CDR3 is 13 amino acids. Trimming stripped 3 bases from V and 3 bases from J, with 8 bases between. The germline V gene encodes CDR1 ENHRY and CDR2 SYGVKD. The chain's CDR3 is CAISERGYTEAFF. In DNA, the CDR3 is TGTGCCATCAGTGAAAGGGGTTACACTGAAGCTTTCTTT.

The chain is built from TRBV28 and TRBJ2-2, with D possibly matching TRBD1 (5 bases). The V gene's germline CDR1 is MDHEN and CDR2 SYDVKM. CDR3 length: 15 residues. V was cut by 1 base and J by 5 bases, with 11 bases left in between. In DNA form, the CDR3 reads TGTGCCAGCAGTTTATTATCAGCAGGGACCGGGGAGCTGTTTTTT. It is translated as CASSLLSAGTGELFF.

The chain employs TRBV5-4 and TRBJ2-1, with D possibly TRBD1 on 5 matching bases. Germline lookup yields CDR1 SGHNT and CDR2 YYREEE (reference sequence). CDR3 length: 15 amino acids. In DNA form, the CDR3 reads TGTGGGACAACGAGTGGGGCAGGGATTTACAATGAGCAGTTCTTC. Encoded protein: CGTTSGAGIYNEQFF.

A word on this clone: Its ends do not fully match the called genes, so a read error is possible. This chain links TRBV28 with TRBJ2-7; 9 bases map to TRBD2. The germline V gene encodes CDR1 MDHEN and CDR2 SYDVKM. The CDR3 totals 15 residues. CDR3: CASSPEAGGRVSPHF. CDR3 DNA: TGTGCCAGCAGTCCCGAAGCGGGCGGGAGGGTTAGTCCGCACTTC.

In this sample, this clone turned up once. The V gene is TRBV11-3, the J gene TRBJ2-7, with D unresolved. V was trimmed by 1 base and J by 0 bases, leaving 25 bases between them. CDR3 length equals 20 residues. CDR1 and CDR2 (germline): SGHNT, YENEEA. The CDR3 DNA follows: TGTGCCAGCAGCTTAGGCCCGCCGACCTGGGCCGCGACAAGCTCCTACGAGCAGTACTTC. It encodes CASSLGPPTWAATSSYEQYF.

The chain employs TRBV2 and TRBJ2-7; 10 nucleotides align to TRBD1. The CDR3 is 13 amino acids. V was clipped by 8 bases and J by 4 bases; unmatched bases: 5. Germline V lookup: CDR1 SNHLY, CDR2 FYNNEI. DNA for the CDR3: TGTGCCAGCCGGGGACAGGGGTATTACGAGCAGTACTTC. Its protein is CASRGQGYYEQYF.

This clone has only one observation. The V call is TRBV5-6, the J call TRBJ2-5; 9 nucleotides match TRBD1. V was clipped by 1 base and J by 5 bases; unmatched bases: 6. The CDR3 runs 15 residues. From germline, CDR1 is SGHDT and CDR2 YYEEEE. The CDR3 nucleotides read TGTGCCAGCAGCTTGTCAGGGACAGGGAGGGAGACCCAGTACTTC. This codes for CASSLSGTGRETQYF.

The chain couples TRBV30 to TRBJ2-2, with D perhaps TRBD1 (6 bases). Germline-derived CDR1 and CDR2 are GTSNPN and SVGIG (reference sequence). The CDR3 runs 15 residues. The germline V and J ends were trimmed by 0 bases and 4 bases, with 12 bases remaining between them. CDR3 residues: CAWSVGGFGTGELFF. CDR3 nucleotide sequence: TGTGCCTGGAGTGTAGGGGGTTTCGGCACCGGGGAGCTGTTTTTT.

The CDR3: CASSFGGKSTDTQYF. The CDR3 DNA is TGTGCCAGCAGCTTCGGCGGGAAAAGCACAGATACGCAGTATTTT. The chain links TRBV5-4 to TRBJ2-3, with a weak D call TRBD2 (6 bases). V lost 2 bases, J lost 0 bases, and 10 bases lay in between. Germline-derived CDR1 and CDR2 are SGHNT and YYREEE (reference sequence). The CDR3 consists of 15 residues.

There are a few counts of this clone. V gene TRBV5-5 combines with J gene TRBJ2-2; 10 bases are a match to TRBD1. CDR1 is SGHKS and CDR2 is YYEKEE in the germline V gene (reference sequence). CDR3 length: 16 residues. Losses at the gene ends were 5 bases for V and 3 bases for J; bases not matched to a gene: 7. The CDR3 DNA sequence: TGTGCCAGCAGGCCGACAGGGGGCGCCGACACCGGGGAGCTGTTTTTT. Translation gives CASRPTGGADTGELFF.

This chain links TRBV11-3 with TRBJ2-7; tentatively, D is TRBD2 (6 bases). With 5 bases removed from V and 7 bases from J, the gap between germline ends came to 15 bases. This CDR3 comprises 13 residues. Germline V gene lookup returns CDR1 SGHNT and CDR2 YENEEA. The CDR3 spells CASSPRGGGEQYF. The CDR3 DNA follows: TGTGCCAGCAGCCCTAGGGGAGGCGGAGAGCAGTACTTC.

The V and J genes are TRBV30 and TRBJ1-4; D is unresolved. V gave up 2 bases and J gave up 1 base, with 5 bases separating them. The germline gives CDR1 GTSNPN, CDR2 SVGIG (reference sequence). There are 13 residues in the CDR3. DNA of the CDR3: TGTGCCTGGAGTTTCGTAACTAATGAAAAACTGTTTTTT. It encodes CAWSFVTNEKLFF.

This clone is a singleton in its sample. V is TRBV11-3 and J is TRBJ2-5; possibly TRBD1 for D (6 bases). Germline loops: CDR1 SGHNT, CDR2 YENEEA. This CDR3 comprises 20 residues. V dropped 3 bases and J dropped 2 bases, with 28 bases sitting between them. The CDR3 loop is CASSLTGGDTFRTSQETQYF. CDR3 DNA: TGTGCCAGCAGCTTGACAGGTGGGGACACCTTCAGGACTTCTCAAGAGACCCAGTACTTC.

This clone showed up just a few times. The chain couples TRBV30 to TRBJ1-3; D gene ambiguous. In germline, CDR1 is GTSNPN, CDR2 SVGIG (reference sequence). V was shortened by 5 bases and J by 4 bases, with 9 bases between the two germline ends. The CDR3 totals 12 residues. The CDR3 reads CAWDKTGNTIYF. In nucleotides, the CDR3 is TGTGCCTGGGACAAGACCGGAAACACCATATATTTT.

This clone was detected a few times. The chain links TRBV28 to TRBJ1-3; 7 bases are a match to TRBD1. The germline CDR1 and CDR2 sequences are MDHEN and SYDVKM. The CDR3 contains 14 residues. The V and J ends lost 6 bases and 3 bases, in that order; junction bases with no gene match: 5. In DNA, the CDR3 is TGTGCCAGCAGCTCACAGGGGAGTGGAAACACCATATATTTT. Protein product: CASSSQGSGNTIYF.

The chain employs TRBV19 and TRBJ2-1; 9 positions agree with TRBD2. Trimming removed 5 bases from V and 8 bases from J; junction bases left unmatched: 16. CDR1 and CDR2 from the germline V gene are LNHDA and SQIVND (reference sequence). This CDR3 contains 17 residues. The DNA for the CDR3 is TGTGCCAGTAGTTATCTAGGTCGAGCGGGGGGAGGGGATGAGCAGTTCTTC. This encodes CASSYLGRAGGGDEQFF.

The J gene is TRBJ2-7, the V gene TRBV4-3; 7 bases agree with TRBD1. The CDR3 runs 14 residues. Germline loops: CDR1 LGHNA, CDR2 YSLEER. V dropped 1 base and J dropped 4; count of bases not matched to a gene: 4. Here the CDR3 reads CASSQGNRGYEQYF. CDR3 sequence (DNA): TGCGCCAGCAGCCAAGGAAACAGGGGATACGAGCAGTACTTC.

The chain recombines TRBV6-5 with TRBJ2-1, with a weak D call TRBD1 (5 bases). The CDR3 spans 15 residues. Germline V CDR1 and CDR2: MNHEY, SVGAGI. Trimming pared 3 bases from V and 2 bases from J, leaving 11 bases between. The chain's CDR3 is CASSYLRAAYNEQFF. DNA for the CDR3: TGTGCCAGCAGTTATCTCAGGGCGGCCTACAATGAGCAGTTCTTC.

CDR3 sequence: CASSPQTVNTEAFF. The CDR3 region has the DNA TGTGCCAGCAGCCCTCAGACAGTGAACACTGAAGCTTTCTTT. The chain has TRBV6-5 and TRBJ1-1; tentative D call: TRBD1 (5 bases). The CDR3 spans 14 residues. V was shortened by 6 bases and J by 0 bases, with 11 bases between the two germline ends. Germline CDR1 and CDR2: MNHEY and SVGAGI.

The chain has TRBV19 and TRBJ1-1; the match to TRBD1 covers 8 bases. The CDR3 consists of 13 residues. Germline V gives CDR1 LNHDA, CDR2 SQIVND (reference sequence). The trim removed 5 bases at V and 4 bases at J, leaving 3 bases unmatched. Written as DNA, the CDR3 is TGTGCCAGTAGTCCAGGGGGCCTCACTGAAGCTTTCTTT. This sequence encodes CASSPGGLTEAFF.

The CDR3 DNA reads as TGTGCCAGCAGCCCCCCCGGGAGGGGAAATGAAAAACTGTTTTTT. This gives the protein CASSPPGRGNEKLFF. This chain uses TRBV7-9 with TRBJ1-4; TRBD1 is a possible D gene (5 bases). CDR1 and CDR2 from the germline V gene are SEHNR and FQNEAQ (reference sequence). Trimming pared 5 bases from V and 5 bases from J, leaving 15 bases between. The CDR3 totals 15 residues. Looking up the rest from reference TRBV7-9 and TRBJ1-4 gives the full variable domain: DTGVSQNPRHKITKRGQNVTFRCDPISEHNRLYWYRQTLGQGPEFLTYFQNEAQLEKSRLLSDRFSAERPKGSFSTLEIQRTEQGDSAMYLCASSPPGRGNEKLFFGSGTQLSVL.

The V gene is TRBV27, the J gene TRBJ2-1; weak D call: TRBD2 (6 bases). Trimming pared 5 bases from V and 3 bases from J, leaving 20 bases between. The CDR3 totals 17 residues. Germline-derived CDR1 and CDR2 are MNHEY and SMNVEV (reference sequence). In DNA form, the CDR3 reads TGTGCCAGCAGTCCCCAGGGAGCGGGTAAAATCTACAATGAGCAGTTCTTC. Translation gives CASSPQGAGKIYNEQFF.

This clone came up once. The chain uses TRBV19 and TRBJ2-2, with a tentative D call TRBD2 (6 bases). CDR1 and CDR2 from the germline V gene are LNHDA and SQIVND (reference sequence). With 4 bases removed from V and 6 bases from J, the gap between germline ends came to 12 bases. The CDR3 contains 14 residues. This CDR3 reads CASSSGAGPGELFF. In DNA form, the CDR3 reads TGTGCCAGTAGTAGCGGGGCGGGGCCCGGGGAGCTGTTTTTT.

In its sample, this clone was seen a few times. The rearrangement uses TRBV11-2 and TRBJ1-4, with D possibly being TRBD1 (6 bases). Germline lookup yields CDR1 SGHAT and CDR2 FQNNGV. The CDR3 contains 15 residues. V dropped 5 bases and J dropped 0 bases, with 10 bases sitting between them. CDR3 in DNA: TGTGCCAGCAGCCCGGACAGACCAACTAATGAAAAACTGTTTTTT. Residues: CASSPDRPTNEKLFF. Full variable domain (outside the CDR3, taken from reference TRBV11-2 and TRBJ1-4): EAGVAQSPRYKIIEKRQSVAFWCNPISGHATLYWYQQILGQGPKLLIQFQNNGVVDDSQLPKDRFSAERLKGVDSTLKIQPAKLEDSAVYLCASSPDRPTNEKLFFGSGTQLSVL.